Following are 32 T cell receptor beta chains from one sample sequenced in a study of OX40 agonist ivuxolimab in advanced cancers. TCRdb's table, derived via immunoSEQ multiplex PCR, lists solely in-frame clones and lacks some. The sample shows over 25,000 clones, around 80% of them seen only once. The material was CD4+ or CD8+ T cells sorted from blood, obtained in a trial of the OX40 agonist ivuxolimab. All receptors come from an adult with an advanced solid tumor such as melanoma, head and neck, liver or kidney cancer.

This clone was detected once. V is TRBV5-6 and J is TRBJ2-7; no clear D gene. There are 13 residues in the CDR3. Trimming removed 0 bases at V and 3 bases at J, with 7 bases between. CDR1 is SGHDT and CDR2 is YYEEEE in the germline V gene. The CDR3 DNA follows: TGTGCCAGCAGCTTGGAGGGCCGCTACGAGCAGTACTTC. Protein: CASSLEGRYEQYF.

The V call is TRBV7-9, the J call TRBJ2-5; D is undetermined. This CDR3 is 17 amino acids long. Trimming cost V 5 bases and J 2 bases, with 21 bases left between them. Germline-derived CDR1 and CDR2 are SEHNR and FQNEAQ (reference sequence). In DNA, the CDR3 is TGTGCCAGCAGCCCCCCTTTTGGCGGTTTCTTACAAGAGACCCAGTACTTC. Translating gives CASSPPFGGFLQETQYF.

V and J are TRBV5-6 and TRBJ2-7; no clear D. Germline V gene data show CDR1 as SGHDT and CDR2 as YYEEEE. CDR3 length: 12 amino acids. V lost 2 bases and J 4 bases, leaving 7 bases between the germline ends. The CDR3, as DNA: TGTGCCAGCAGCTTTCTCACTTACGAGCAGTACTTC. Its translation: CASSFLTYEQYF.

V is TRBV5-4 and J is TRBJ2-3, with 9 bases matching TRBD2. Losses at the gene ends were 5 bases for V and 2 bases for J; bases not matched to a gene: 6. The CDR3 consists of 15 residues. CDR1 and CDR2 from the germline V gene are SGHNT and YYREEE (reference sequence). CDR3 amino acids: CASRRLADSTDTQYF. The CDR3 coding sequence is TGTGCCAGCAGAAGACTAGCGGATTCCACAGATACGCAGTATTTT. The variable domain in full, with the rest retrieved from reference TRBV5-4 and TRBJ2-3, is ETGVTQSPTHLIKTRGQQVTLRCSSQSGHNTVSWYQQALGQGPQFIFQYYREEENGRGNFPPRFSGLQFPNYSSELNVNALELDDSALYLCASRRLADSTDTQYFGPGTRLTVL.

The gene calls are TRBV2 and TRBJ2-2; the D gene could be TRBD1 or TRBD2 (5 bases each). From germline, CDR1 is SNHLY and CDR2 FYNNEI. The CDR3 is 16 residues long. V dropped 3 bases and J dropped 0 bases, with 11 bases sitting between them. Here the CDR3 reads CASSDLGTSNTGELFF. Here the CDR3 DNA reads TGTGCCAGCAGTGACTTGGGGACCTCGAACACCGGGGAGCTGTTTTTT.

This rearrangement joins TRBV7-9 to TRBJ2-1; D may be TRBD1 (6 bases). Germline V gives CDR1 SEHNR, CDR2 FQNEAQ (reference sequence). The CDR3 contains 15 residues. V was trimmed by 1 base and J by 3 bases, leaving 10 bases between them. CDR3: CASSLVQGDYNEQFF. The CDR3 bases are TGTGCCAGCAGCTTAGTACAGGGTGACTACAATGAGCAGTTCTTC.

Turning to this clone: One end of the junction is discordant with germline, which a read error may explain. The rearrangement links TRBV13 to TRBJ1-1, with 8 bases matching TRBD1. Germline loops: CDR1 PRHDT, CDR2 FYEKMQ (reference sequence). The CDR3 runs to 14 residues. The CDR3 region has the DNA TGTGCCAGCAGCCTAGGGACAGGAGGGACTGAAGCTTTCTTT. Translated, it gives CASSLGTGGTEAFF.

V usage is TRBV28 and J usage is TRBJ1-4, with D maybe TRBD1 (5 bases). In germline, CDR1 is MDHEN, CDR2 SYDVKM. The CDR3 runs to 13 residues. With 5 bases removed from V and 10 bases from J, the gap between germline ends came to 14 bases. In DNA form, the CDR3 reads TGTGCCAGCAGTCGTCCGGGGCCGCCAAAACTGTTTTTT. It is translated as CASSRPGPPKLFF.

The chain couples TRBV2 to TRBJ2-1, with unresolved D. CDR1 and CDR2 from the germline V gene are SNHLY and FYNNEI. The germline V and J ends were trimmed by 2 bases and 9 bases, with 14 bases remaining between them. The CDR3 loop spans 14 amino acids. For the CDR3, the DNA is TGTGCCAGCAGTGAAATTGGAATATCTCGTGAGCAGTTCTTC. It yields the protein CASSEIGISREQFF.

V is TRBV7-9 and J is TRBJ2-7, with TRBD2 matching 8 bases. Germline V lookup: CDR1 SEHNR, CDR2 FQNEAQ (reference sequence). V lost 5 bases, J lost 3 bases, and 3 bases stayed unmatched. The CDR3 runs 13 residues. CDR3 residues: CASSPGGHYEQYF. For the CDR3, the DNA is TGTGCCAGCAGCCCGGGAGGGCACTACGAGCAGTACTTC.

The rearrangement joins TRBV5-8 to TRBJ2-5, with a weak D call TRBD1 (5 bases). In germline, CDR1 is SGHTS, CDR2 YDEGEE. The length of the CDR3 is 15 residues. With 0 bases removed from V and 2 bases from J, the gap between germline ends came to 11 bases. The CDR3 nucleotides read TGTGCCAGCAGCTTGGAAGGGGATCTACAAGAGACCCAGTACTTC. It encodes CASSLEGDLQETQYF.

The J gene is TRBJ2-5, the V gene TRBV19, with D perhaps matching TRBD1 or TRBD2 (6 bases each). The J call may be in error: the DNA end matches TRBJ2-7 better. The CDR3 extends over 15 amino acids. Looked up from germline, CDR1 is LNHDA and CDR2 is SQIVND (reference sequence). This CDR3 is CASSLPGAPSYEQYF. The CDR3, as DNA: TGTGCCAGTAGCCTGCCGGGGGCTCCCTCCTACGAGCAGTACTTC.

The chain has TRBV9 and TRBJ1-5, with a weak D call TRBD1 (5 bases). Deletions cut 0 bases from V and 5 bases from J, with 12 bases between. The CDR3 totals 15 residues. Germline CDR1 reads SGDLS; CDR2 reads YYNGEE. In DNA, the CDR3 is TGTGCCAGCAGCGTAGGATCAGGGTTTCATCAGCCCCAGCATTTT. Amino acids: CASSVGSGFHQPQHF.

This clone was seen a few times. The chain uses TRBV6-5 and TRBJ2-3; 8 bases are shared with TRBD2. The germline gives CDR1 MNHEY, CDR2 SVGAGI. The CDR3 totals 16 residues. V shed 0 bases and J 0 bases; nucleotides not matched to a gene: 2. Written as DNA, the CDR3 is TGTGCCAGCAGTTACTCGGGGACTAGAAGCACAGATACGCAGTATTTT. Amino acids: CASSYSGTRSTDTQYF.

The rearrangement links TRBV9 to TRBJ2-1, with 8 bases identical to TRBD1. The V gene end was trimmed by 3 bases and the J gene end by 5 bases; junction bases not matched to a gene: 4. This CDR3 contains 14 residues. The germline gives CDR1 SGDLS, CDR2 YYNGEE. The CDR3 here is CASSGSGGHNEQFF. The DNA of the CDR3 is TGTGCCAGCAGCGGATCAGGGGGCCACAATGAGCAGTTCTTC.

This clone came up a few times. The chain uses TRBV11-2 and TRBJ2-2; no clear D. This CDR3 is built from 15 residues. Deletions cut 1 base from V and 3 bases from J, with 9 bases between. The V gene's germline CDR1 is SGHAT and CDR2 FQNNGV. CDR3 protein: CASSLVGGDTGELFF. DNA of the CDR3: TGTGCCAGCAGCTTAGTAGGTGGCGACACCGGGGAGCTGTTTTTT.

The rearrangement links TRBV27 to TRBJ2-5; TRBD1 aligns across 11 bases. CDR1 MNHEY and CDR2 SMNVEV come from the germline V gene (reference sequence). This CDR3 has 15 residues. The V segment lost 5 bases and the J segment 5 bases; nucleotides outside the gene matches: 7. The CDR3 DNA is TGTGCCAGCAGTCCGCGGACAGGGGGCTCGGAGACCCAGTACTTC. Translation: CASSPRTGGSETQYF.

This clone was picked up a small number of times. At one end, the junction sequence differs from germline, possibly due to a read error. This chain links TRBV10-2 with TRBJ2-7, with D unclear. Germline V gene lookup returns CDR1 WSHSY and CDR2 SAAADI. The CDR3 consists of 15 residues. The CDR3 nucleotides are TGCGCCAGCGGTGACATAAACGACGGGCCCTACGAGCAGTACTTC. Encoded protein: CASGDINDGPYEQYF.

Here the CDR3 DNA reads TGCGCCAGCAGCTTGGCCGGGAATAGCAATCAGCCCCAGCATTTT. The encoded protein is CASSLAGNSNQPQHF. The chain employs TRBV5-1 and TRBJ1-5; D is unclear. The germline CDR1 and CDR2 sequences are SGHRS and YFSETQ. V gave up 0 bases and J gave up 0 bases, with 7 bases separating them. This CDR3 is built from 15 residues.

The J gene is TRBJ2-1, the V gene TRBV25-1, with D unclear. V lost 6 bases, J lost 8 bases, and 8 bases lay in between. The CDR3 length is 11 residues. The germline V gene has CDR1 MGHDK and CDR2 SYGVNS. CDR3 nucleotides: TGTGCCAGCAGCCCATACGATGAGCAGTTCTTC. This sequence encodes CASSPYDEQFF.

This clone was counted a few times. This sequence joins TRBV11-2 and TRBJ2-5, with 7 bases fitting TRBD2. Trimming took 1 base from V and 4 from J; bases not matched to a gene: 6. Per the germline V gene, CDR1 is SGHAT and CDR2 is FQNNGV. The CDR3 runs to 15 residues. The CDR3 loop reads CASSLVAGDGETQYF. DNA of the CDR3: TGTGCCAGCAGCTTAGTTGCGGGAGATGGAGAGACCCAGTACTTC.

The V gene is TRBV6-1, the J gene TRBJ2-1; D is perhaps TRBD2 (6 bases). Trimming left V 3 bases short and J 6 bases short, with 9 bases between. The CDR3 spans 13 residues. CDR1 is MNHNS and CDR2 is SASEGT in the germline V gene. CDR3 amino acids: CASSDGGANEQFF. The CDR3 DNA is TGTGCCAGCAGTGACGGAGGGGCCAATGAGCAGTTCTTC.

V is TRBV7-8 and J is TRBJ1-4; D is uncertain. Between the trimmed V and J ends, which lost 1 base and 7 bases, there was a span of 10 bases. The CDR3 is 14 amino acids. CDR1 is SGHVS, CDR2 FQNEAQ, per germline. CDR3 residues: CASSLDERSEKLFF. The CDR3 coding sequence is TGTGCCAGCAGCTTAGATGAAAGAAGTGAAAAACTGTTTTTT.

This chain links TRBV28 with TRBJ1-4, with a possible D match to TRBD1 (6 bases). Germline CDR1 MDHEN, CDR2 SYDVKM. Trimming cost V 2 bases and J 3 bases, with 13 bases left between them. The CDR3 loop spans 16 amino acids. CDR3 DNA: TGTGCCAGCAGTTTAGAGGGGGACTACTCTAATGAAAAACTGTTTTTT. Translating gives CASSLEGDYSNEKLFF.

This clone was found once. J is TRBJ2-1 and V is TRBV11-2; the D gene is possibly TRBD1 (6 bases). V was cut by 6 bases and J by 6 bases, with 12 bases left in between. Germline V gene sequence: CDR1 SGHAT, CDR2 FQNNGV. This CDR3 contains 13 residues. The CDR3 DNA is TGTGCCAGCAGGACAGGAGGAAGCAATGAGCAGTTCTTC. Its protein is CASRTGGSNEQFF.

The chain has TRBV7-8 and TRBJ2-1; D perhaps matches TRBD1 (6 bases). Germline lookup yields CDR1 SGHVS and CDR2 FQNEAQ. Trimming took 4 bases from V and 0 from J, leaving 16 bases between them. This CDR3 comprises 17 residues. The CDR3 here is CASSSTGTMSSYNEQFF. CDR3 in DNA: TGTGCCAGCAGCTCGACCGGGACAATGAGCTCCTACAATGAGCAGTTCTTC.

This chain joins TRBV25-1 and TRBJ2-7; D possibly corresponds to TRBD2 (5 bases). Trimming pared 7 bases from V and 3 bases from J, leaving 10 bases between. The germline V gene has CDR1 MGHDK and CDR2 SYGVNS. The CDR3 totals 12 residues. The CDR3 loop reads CASKSEGYEQYF. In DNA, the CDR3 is TGTGCCAGCAAGAGTGAGGGCTACGAGCAGTACTTC.

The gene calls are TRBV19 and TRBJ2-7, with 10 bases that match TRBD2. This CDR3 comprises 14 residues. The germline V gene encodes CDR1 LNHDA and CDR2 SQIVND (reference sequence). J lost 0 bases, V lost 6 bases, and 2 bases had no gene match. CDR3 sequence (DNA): TGTGCCAGTAGCTCTAGCGGGAGCTCCTACGAGCAGTACTTC. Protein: CASSSSGSSYEQYF.

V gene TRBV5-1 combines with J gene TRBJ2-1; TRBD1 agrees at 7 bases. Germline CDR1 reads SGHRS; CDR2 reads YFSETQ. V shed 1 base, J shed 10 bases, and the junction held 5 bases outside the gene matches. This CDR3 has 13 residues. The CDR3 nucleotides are TGCGCCAGCAGCTTGAGACAGGGTTTGGAGCAGTTCTTC. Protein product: CASSLRQGLEQFF. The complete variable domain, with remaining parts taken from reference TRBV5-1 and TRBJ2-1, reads KAGVTQTPRYLIKTRGQQVTLSCSPISGHRSVSWYQQTPGQGLQFLFEYFSETQRNKGNFPGRFSGRQFSNSRSEMNVSTLELGDSALYLCASSLRQGLEQFFGPGTRLTVL.

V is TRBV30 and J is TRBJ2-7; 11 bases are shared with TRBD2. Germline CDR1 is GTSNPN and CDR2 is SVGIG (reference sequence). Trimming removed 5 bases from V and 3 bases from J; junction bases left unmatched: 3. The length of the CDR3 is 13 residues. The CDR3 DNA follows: TGTGCCTGGCTTACTAGCGGGAGCTACGAGCAGTACTTC. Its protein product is CAWLTSGSYEQYF.

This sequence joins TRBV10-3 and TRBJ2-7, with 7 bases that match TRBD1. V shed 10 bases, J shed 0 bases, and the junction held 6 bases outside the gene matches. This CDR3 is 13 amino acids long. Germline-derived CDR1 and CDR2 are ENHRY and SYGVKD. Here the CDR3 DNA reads TGTGCCACACGCCGGGACAGCTCCTACGAGCAGTACTTC. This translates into CATRRDSSYEQYF.

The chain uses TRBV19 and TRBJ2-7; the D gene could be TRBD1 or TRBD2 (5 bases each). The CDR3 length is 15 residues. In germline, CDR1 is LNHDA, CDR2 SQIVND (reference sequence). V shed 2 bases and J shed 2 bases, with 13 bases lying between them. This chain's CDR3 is CASSISPGTAYEQYF. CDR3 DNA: TGTGCCAGTAGTATAAGCCCGGGGACCGCCTACGAGCAGTACTTC.